This T cell receptor beta chain comes out of a study of PD-L1 blockade in urothelial cancer. Background on the study: Bladder-origin urothelial cancer in males described about 85% of the roughly 29 patients. Blood was subjected to analysis at 3 weeks (second dose) and 6 weeks following treatment start. Blood-derived samples held a median 141,255 T cells.

Clones were sequenced by immunoSEQ multiplex PCR, and TCRdb holds only the in-frame ones, with some missing. The profile shows about 70,000 clones, around 84% of them singletons. V lost 0 bases to trimming and J lost 4 bases; unmatched junction nucleotides: 6. The CDR3 length is 17 residues. The germline V gene has CDR1 MGHRA and CDR2 YSYEKL. This clone was detected only once. The sequencing here drew on PBMCs, taken around atezolizumab (anti-PD-L1) treatment. This chain joins TRBV4-1 and TRBJ2-4; TRBD2 matches at 10 bases. The sequence was collected from a man aged 65 to 85 with urothelial cancer. CDR3 nucleotides: TGCGCCAGCAGCCAAGATATACTAGCGGGAACAAAAAACATTCAGTACTTC. Translating gives CASSQDILAGTKNIQYF.